This record covers a single T cell receptor beta chain. The target antigen is unknown. This CDR3 has 13 residues. Trimming pared 6 bases from V and 5 bases from J, leaving 13 bases between. The germline gives CDR1 MNHEY, CDR2 SVGAGI. Profiled with immunoSEQ multiplex PCR; TCRdb holds only in-frame clones, not every one. The sample shows around 120,000 clones, 75% to 90% of them seen only once. This sample was taken from a study of T cell responses to AZD1222 COVID-19 vaccine. Overall study findings and caveats: Repertoires were collected only later (after the peak T cell response had occurred). Donors skewed white British and female; clonal diversity was possibly underestimated. Spike-specific TCRs gained breadth and depth after people received two AZD1222 doses.

This chain links TRBV6-5 with TRBJ1-2; D uncertain. The TCR sequence derives from an adult in good health. The sample in question was peripheral blood, obtained on day 0 of AZD1222 vaccination. The CDR3 DNA sequence: TGTGCCAGCAGAGCCGGGCGTGCTTATGGCTACACCTTC. Its translation: CASRAGRAYGYTF.